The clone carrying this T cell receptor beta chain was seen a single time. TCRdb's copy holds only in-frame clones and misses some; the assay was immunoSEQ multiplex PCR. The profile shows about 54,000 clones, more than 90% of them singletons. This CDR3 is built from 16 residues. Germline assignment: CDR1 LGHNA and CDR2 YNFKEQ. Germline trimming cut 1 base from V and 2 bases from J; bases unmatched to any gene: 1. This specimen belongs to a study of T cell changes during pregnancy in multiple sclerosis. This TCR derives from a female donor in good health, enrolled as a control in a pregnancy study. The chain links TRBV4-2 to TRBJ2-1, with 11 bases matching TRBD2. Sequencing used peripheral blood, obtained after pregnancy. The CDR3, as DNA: TGTGCCAGCAGCCAAGTACTAGCGGGGGCCTACAATGAGCAGTTCTTC. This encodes CASSQVLAGAYNEQFF.